A single sample gave rise to the 19 T cell receptor beta chains below, sequenced in a study of control samples from healthy donors and cancer patients. Profiling relied on immunoSEQ multiplex PCR, and the TCRdb table lists in-frame clones only, not all of them. The sample records about 200,000 clones, 90% to 95% being singletons. Sequencing was done on a sample of blood. These TCRs come from a man aged 25-45 years in good health.

V is TRBV3-1 (or the pseudogene TRBV3-2) and J is TRBJ1-6; 9 nucleotides agree with TRBD1. CDR1 is LGHDT, CDR2 YNNKEL, per germline (reference sequence). This CDR3 contains 16 residues. Trimming cost V 2 bases and J 8 bases; bases outside gene matches: 7. The CDR3 spells CASSQSPGTGYSPLHF. For the CDR3, the DNA is TGTGCCAGCAGCCAAAGCCCCGGGACAGGGTATTCACCCCTCCACTTT.

This sequence joins TRBV6-1 and TRBJ1-4; D is ambiguous. The CDR3 length is 15 residues. The V and J ends lost 1 base and 8 bases respectively, with 14 bases between them. The germline V gene has CDR1 MNHNS and CDR2 SASEGT. Written as DNA, the CDR3 is TGTGCCAGCAGTGAAGTCGCGGACCCGGGGGAAAAACTGTTTTTT. This translates into CASSEVADPGEKLFF.

This sequence joins TRBV5-1 and TRBJ1-4; D not resolved. Germline values: CDR1 SGHRS, CDR2 YFSETQ. V was shortened by 1 base and J by 0 bases, with 7 bases between the two germline ends. This CDR3 is built from 15 residues. The CDR3 coding sequence is TGCGCCAGCAGCTTGACATCTGCAACTAATGAAAAACTGTTTTTT. It translates to CASSLTSATNEKLFF.

This clone was recorded once. The chain employs TRBV5-4 and TRBJ2-3, with 8 positions matching TRBD1. There are 15 residues in the CDR3. Germline V CDR1 and CDR2: SGHNT, YYREEE (reference sequence). Unmatched junction bases numbered 7, after V lost 3 bases and J lost 4 bases. The CDR3 here is CASSSLPTGADTQYF. In DNA, the CDR3 is TGTGCCAGCAGCTCTTTACCGACAGGGGCAGATACGCAGTATTTT. The whole variable domain, filled in from reference TRBV5-4 and TRBJ2-3, reads ETGVTQSPTHLIKTRGQQVTLRCSSQSGHNTVSWYQQALGQGPQFIFQYYREEENGRGNFPPRFSGLQFPNYSSELNVNALELDDSALYLCASSSLPTGADTQYFGPGTRLTVL.

The V call is TRBV11-2, the J call TRBJ2-3; 16 bases map to TRBD2. CDR3 size: 17 residues. Per germline, CDR1 SGHAT and CDR2 FQNNGV. Trimming at V came to 4 bases and at J to 4 bases, leaving 5 bases not matched to a gene. Here the CDR3 DNA reads TGTGCCAGCAGCTGGGGACTAGCGGGGGGGCCGGCAGATACGCAGTATTTT. Its protein is CASSWGLAGGPADTQYF.

The chain is built from TRBV6-1 and TRBJ1-6; the D gene is possibly TRBD1 (6 bases). The germline V gene encodes CDR1 MNHNS and CDR2 SASEGT. The CDR3 is made up of 15 amino acids. Trimming removed 2 bases at V and 10 bases at J, with 15 bases between. The CDR3 region has the DNA TGTGCCAGCAGTGAAAAGACAGGTCTAGCCTCACCCCTCCACTTT. Translated: CASSEKTGLASPLHF.

This chain uses TRBV4-2 with TRBJ2-1; 9 bases agree with TRBD2. CDR3 length equals 16 residues. The germline CDR1 and CDR2 sequences are LGHNA and YNFKEQ. V lost 1 base, J lost 9 bases, and 10 bases stayed unmatched. This CDR3 is CASSQADGGGVGEQFF. The CDR3 region has the DNA TGTGCCAGCAGCCAAGCGGACGGCGGGGGGGTTGGTGAGCAGTTCTTC.

The chain has TRBV5-1 and TRBJ1-1; D is unclear. The CDR3 consists of 14 residues. V lost 7 bases to trimming and J lost 6 bases, with 19 bases between them. In germline, CDR1 is SGHRS, CDR2 YFSETQ. CDR3 amino acids: CASGSLSEGAEAFF. The CDR3 DNA reads TGCGCCAGCGGAAGCTTGTCGGAGGGCGCTGAAGCTTTCTTT. The full variable domain, rest sourced from reference TRBV5-1 and TRBJ1-1, is KAGVTQTPRYLIKTRGQQVTLSCSPISGHRSVSWYQQTPGQGLQFLFEYFSETQRNKGNFPGRFSGRQFSNSRSEMNVSTLELGDSALYLCASGSLSEGAEAFFGQGTRLTVV.

The rearrangement joins TRBV28 to TRBJ1-5; unclear D gene. Trimming took 5 bases from V and 7 from J, leaving 15 bases between them. The V gene's germline CDR1 is MDHEN and CDR2 SYDVKM. The CDR3 is made up of 14 amino acids. The CDR3 region has the DNA TGTGCCAGCAGTCCTTCGGGCAGCACCCAGCCCCAGCATTTT. This encodes CASSPSGSTQPQHF.

CDR3 nucleotides: TGTGCCAGCAGCTTCCGGGACAGGTCACCCTACGAGCAGTACTTC. This encodes CASSFRDRSPYEQYF. The chain is built from TRBV5-4 and TRBJ2-7, with 8 bases fitting TRBD1. Germline assignment: CDR1 SGHNT and CDR2 YYREEE (reference sequence). V dropped 2 bases and J dropped 2; count of bases not matched to a gene: 6. CDR3 size: 15 residues.

This clone came up once. The junction and the germline gene differ at one end; a read error may be behind it. The chain combines TRBV2 with TRBJ2-7; TRBD1 is a possible D gene (6 bases). Germline V gene data show CDR1 as SNHLY and CDR2 as FYNNEI. CDR3 length: 15 amino acids. The CDR3 sequence is CASREGGFNSYEQYF. The CDR3, as DNA: TGTGCCAGCAGAGAAGGGGGTTTCAACTCCTACGAGCAGTACTTC.

This chain connects TRBV4-2 to TRBJ1-1; 10 positions agree with TRBD1. After removal of 3 bases from V and 9 bases from J, the junction contained 7 bases not matched to a gene. Germline CDR1 LGHNA, CDR2 YNFKEQ. This CDR3 comprises 14 residues. In DNA, the CDR3 is TGTGCCAGCAGCCAGTCCGGGACAGGGGAAAAAGCTTTCTTT. Translation: CASSQSGTGEKAFF.

CDR3 residues: CSVDGYRYNEQFF. The CDR3 nucleotides are TGCAGCGTTGATGGCTACCGATACAATGAGCAGTTCTTC. The chain carries TRBV29-1 and TRBJ2-1; D gene uncertain. CDR1 and CDR2 from the germline V gene are SQVTM and ANQGSEA. This CDR3 is 13 amino acids long. With 3 bases removed from V and 4 bases from J, the gap between germline ends came to 10 bases.

This chain links TRBV2 with TRBJ2-1; D might be TRBD1 or TRBD2, each matching 5 bases. CDR1 and CDR2 (germline): SNHLY, FYNNEI. V gave up 8 bases and J gave up 8 bases, with 16 bases separating them. The CDR3 loop spans 13 amino acids. In DNA, the CDR3 is TGTGCCAGCCGAGGGGAGTTGGGGGATGAGCAGTTCTTC. Translated: CASRGELGDEQFF.

The rearrangement links TRBV7-9 to TRBJ1-4, with D tentatively TRBD1 (5 bases). Trimming took off 5 bases at V and 3 bases at J, with 13 bases between the two ends. Germline V gene sequence: CDR1 SEHNR, CDR2 FQNEAQ (reference sequence). The CDR3 runs to 15 residues. The CDR3 is CASSRGTVANEKLFF. DNA for the CDR3: TGTGCCAGCAGCCGAGGGACGGTTGCTAATGAAAAACTGTTTTTT.

This sequence joins TRBV4-1 and TRBJ2-3, with 12 bases fitting TRBD2. Germline V gene data show CDR1 as MGHRA and CDR2 as YSYEKL. Unmatched junction bases numbered 6, after V lost 0 bases and J lost 2 bases. This CDR3 spans 18 amino acids. CDR3 in amino acids: CASSQDNLAGGSTDTQYF. For the CDR3, the DNA is TGCGCCAGCAGCCAAGATAACCTAGCGGGGGGGTCCACAGATACGCAGTATTTT.

The gene calls are TRBV7-3 and TRBJ2-1; the match to TRBD2 covers 7 bases. V shed 5 bases, J shed 5 bases, and the junction held 9 bases outside the gene matches. This CDR3 is built from 15 residues. The germline V gene has CDR1 SGHTA and CDR2 FQGTGA. In DNA form, the CDR3 reads TGTGCCAGCAGCCCACGACTAGCAGTCCACAATGAGCAGTTCTTC. Its protein is CASSPRLAVHNEQFF.

The chain links TRBV5-1 to TRBJ2-1; 11 nucleotides align to TRBD2. This CDR3 has 15 residues. With V trimmed by 4 bases and J by 7 bases, 7 bases remained unmatched. The germline V gene encodes CDR1 SGHRS and CDR2 YFSETQ. The CDR3 DNA sequence: TGCGCCAGCAGCCCACTAGCGGGGGCGGGGAATGAGCAGTTCTTC. Its translation: CASSPLAGAGNEQFF.

In DNA form, the CDR3 reads TGTGCCAGCAGCGGAGGACATGGGGGGCCCACCTTC. Its protein is CASSGGHGGPTF. This chain links TRBV7-9 with TRBJ1-2; the D gene is possibly TRBD1 (6 bases). This CDR3 region has 12 residues. V lost 5 bases and J lost 13, with 17 bases in between. Germline V lookup: CDR1 SEHNR, CDR2 FQNEAQ (reference sequence). Drawing the rest from reference TRBV7-9 and TRBJ1-2, the complete variable domain is DTGVSQNPRHKITKRGQNVTFRCDPISEHNRLYWYRQTLGQGPEFLTYFQNEAQLEKSRLLSDRFSAERPKGSFSTLEIQRTEQGDSAMYLCASSGGHGGPTFGSGTRLTVV.